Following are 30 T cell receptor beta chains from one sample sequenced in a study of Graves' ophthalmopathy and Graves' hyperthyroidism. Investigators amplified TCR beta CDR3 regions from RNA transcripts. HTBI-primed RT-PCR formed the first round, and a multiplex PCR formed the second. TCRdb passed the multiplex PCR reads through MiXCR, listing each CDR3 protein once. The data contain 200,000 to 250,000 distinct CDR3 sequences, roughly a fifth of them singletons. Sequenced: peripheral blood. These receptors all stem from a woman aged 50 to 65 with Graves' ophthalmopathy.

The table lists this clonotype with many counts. CDR3 nucleotides: TGTGCCAGCAGTTTTCTTCCGTATCAGGGACAGGGCGCCTACGAGCAGTACTTC. Translated, it gives CASSFLPYQGQGAYEQYF. The chain is built from TRBV27 and TRBJ2-7; TRBD1 matches at 9 bases. This CDR3 is built from 18 residues. V was pared by 3 bases and J by 2 bases, with 14 bases of the junction left unmatched. The V gene's germline CDR1 is MNHEY and CDR2 SMNVEV (reference sequence).

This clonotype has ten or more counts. As DNA, the CDR3 is TGTGCCAGCAGTGAATCCCAGGCCCTCTATGGCTACACCTTC. Translation gives CASSESQALYGYTF. The J gene is TRBJ1-2, the V gene TRBV2; no reliable D call. Deletions cut 2 bases from V and 4 bases from J, with 11 bases between. Germline values: CDR1 SNHLY, CDR2 FYNNEI. The CDR3 totals 14 residues.

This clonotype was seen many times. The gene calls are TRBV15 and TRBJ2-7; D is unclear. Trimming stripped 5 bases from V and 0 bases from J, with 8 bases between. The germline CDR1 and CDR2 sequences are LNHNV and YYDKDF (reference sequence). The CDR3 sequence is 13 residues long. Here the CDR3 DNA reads TGTGCCACCAGCGTGAGACCCTCCTACGAGCAGTACTTC. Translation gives CATSVRPSYEQYF.

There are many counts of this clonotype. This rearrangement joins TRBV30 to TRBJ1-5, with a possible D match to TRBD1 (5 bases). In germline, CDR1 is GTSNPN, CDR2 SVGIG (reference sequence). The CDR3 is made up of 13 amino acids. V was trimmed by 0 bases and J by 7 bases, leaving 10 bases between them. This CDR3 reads CAWSVKGSQPQHF. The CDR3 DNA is TGTGCCTGGAGTGTAAAGGGGAGCCAGCCCCAGCATTTT.

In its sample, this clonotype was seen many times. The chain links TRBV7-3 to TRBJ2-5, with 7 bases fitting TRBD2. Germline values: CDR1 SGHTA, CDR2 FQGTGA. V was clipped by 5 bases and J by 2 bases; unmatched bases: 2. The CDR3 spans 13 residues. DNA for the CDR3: TGTGCCAGCAGCCGGGGGGAGCAAGAGACCCAGTACTTC. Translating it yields CASSRGEQETQYF. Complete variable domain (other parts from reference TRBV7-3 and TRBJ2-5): GAGVSQTPSNKVTEKGKYVELRCDPISGHTALYWYRQSLGQGPEFLIYFQGTGAADDSGLPNDRFFAVRPEGSVSTLKIQRTERGDSAVYLCASSRGEQETQYFGPGTRLLVL.

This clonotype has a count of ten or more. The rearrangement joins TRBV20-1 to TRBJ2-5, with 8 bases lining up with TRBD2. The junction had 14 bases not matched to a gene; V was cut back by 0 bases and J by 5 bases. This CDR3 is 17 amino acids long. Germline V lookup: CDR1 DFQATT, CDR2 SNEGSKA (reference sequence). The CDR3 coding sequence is TGCAGTGCTAGAGATCCAAAAACCGCACGCGGGGGGGAGACCCAGTACTTC. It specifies CSARDPKTARGGETQYF.

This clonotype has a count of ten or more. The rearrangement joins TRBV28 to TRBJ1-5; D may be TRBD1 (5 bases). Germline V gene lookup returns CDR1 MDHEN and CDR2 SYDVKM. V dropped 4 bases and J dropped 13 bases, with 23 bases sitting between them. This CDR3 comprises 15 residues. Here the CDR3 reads CASSWRQGTLVSQHF. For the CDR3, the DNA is TGTGCCAGCAGTTGGCGGCAGGGTACCCTGGTTTCTCAGCATTTT. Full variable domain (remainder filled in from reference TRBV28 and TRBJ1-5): DVKVTQSSRYLVKRTGEKVFLECVQDMDHENMFWYRQDPGLGLRLIYFSYDVKMKEKGDIPEGYSVSREKKERFSLILESASTNQTSMYLCASSWRQGTLVSQHFGDGTRLSIL.

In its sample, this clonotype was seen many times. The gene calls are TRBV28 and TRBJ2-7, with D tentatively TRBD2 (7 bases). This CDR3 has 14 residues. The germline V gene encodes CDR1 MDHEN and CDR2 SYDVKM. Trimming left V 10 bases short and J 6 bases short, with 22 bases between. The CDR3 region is CAISRGAMRGEQYF. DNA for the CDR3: TGTGCCATCTCTCGGGGGGCTATGAGAGGCGAGCAGTACTTC.

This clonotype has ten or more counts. The CDR3 is CASSEGIGFNQPQHF. As DNA, the CDR3 is TGTGCCAGCAGTGAAGGAATCGGGTTCAATCAGCCCCAGCATTTT. The rearrangement links TRBV6-1 to TRBJ1-5; D remains ambiguous. Germline-derived CDR1 and CDR2 are MNHNS and SASEGT. The V and J ends lost 1 base and 3 bases respectively, with 10 bases between them. CDR3 length: 15 residues.

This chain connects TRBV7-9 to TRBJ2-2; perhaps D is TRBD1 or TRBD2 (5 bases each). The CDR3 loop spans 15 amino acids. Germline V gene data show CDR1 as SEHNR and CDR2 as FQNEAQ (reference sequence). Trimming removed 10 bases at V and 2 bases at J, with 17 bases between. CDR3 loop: CANPLGGTNTGELFF. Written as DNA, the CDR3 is TGTGCCAACCCCCTAGGTGGGACCAACACCGGGGAGCTGTTTTTT.

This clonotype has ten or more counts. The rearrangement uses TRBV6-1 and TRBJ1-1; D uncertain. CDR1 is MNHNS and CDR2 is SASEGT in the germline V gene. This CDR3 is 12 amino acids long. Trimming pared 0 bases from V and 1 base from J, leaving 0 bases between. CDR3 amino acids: CASSEANTEAFF. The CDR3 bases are TGTGCCAGCAGTGAAGCGAACACTGAAGCTTTCTTT.

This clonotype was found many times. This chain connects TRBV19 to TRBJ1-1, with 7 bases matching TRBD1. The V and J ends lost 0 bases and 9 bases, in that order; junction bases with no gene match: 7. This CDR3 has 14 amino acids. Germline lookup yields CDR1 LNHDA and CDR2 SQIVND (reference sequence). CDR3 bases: TGTGCCAGTAGTATAGACTCAGGGGGACTTCAAGCTTTCTTT. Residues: CASSIDSGGLQAFF.

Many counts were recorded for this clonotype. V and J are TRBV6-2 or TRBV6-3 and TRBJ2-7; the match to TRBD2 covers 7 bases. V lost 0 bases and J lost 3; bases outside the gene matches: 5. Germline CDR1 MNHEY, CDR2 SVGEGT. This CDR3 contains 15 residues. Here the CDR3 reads CASSYSAGVRYEQYF. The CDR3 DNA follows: TGTGCCAGCAGTTACTCCGCGGGAGTTCGCTACGAGCAGTACTTC.

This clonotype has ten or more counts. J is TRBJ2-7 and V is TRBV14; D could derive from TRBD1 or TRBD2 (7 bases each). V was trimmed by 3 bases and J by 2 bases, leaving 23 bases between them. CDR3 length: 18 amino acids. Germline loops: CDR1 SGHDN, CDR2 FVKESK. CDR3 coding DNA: TGTGCCAGCAGCCATCGACAGGGAGTAGCGGGTTTTACCTACGAGCAGTACTTC. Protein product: CASSHRQGVAGFTYEQYF. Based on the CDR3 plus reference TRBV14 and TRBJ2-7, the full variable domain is EAGVTQFPSHSVIEKGQTVTLRCDPISGHDNLYWYRRVMGKEIKFLLHFVKESKQDESGMPNNRFLAERTGGTYSTLKVQPAELEDSGVYFCASSHRQGVAGFTYEQYFGPGTRLTVT.

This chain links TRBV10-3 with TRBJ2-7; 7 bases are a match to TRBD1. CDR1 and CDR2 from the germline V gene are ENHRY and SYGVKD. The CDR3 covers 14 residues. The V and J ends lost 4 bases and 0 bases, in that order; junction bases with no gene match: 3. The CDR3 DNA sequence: TGTGCCATCAGTGGGACAGGCAGCTCCTACGAGCAGTACTTC. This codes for CAISGTGSSYEQYF.

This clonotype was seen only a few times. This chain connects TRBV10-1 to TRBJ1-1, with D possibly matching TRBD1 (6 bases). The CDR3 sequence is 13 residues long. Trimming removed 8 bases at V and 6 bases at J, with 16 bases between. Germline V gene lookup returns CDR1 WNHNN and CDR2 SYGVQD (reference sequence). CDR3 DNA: TGCGCCAGCTCTGAAACAGGGAGGCCTGAAGCTTTCTTT. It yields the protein CASSETGRPEAFF.

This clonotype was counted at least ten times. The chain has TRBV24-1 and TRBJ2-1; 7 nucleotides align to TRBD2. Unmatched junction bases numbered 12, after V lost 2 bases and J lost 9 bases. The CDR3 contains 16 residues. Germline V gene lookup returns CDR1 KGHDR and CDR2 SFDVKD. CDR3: CATSDSAQTSRSEQFF. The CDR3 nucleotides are TGTGCCACCAGTGATTCCGCCCAGACTAGCAGATCTGAGCAGTTCTTC.

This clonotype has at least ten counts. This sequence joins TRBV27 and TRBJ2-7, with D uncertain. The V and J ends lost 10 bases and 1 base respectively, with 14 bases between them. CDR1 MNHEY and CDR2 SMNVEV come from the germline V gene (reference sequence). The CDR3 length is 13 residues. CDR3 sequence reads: CATSRVGSYEQYF. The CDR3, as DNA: TGTGCCACCTCCCGGGTCGGGTCCTACGAGCAGTACTTC.

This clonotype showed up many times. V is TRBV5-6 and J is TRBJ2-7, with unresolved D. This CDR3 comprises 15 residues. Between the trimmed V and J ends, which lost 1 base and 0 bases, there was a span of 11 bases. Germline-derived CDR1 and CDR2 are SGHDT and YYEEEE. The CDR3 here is CASSLSQISSYEQYF. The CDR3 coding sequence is TGTGCCAGCAGCTTGAGTCAGATAAGCTCCTACGAGCAGTACTTC.

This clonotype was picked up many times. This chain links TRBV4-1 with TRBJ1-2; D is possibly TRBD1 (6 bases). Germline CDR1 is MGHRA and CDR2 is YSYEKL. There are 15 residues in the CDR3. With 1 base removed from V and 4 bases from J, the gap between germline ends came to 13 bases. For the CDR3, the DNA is TGCGCCAGCAGCCAAGCGGGGGGCGCGCCCTATGGCTACACCTTC. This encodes CASSQAGGAPYGYTF.

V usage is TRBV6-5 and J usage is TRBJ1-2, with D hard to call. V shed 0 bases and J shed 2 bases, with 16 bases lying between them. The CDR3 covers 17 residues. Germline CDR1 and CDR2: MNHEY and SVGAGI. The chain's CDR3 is CASSYSVWGNSNYGYTF. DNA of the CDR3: TGTGCCAGCAGTTACTCGGTGTGGGGTAATTCGAACTATGGCTACACCTTC.

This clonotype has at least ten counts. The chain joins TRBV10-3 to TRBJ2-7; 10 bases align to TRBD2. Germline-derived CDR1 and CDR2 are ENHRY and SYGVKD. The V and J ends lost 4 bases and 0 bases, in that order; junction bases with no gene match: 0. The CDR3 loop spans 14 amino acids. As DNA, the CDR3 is TGTGCCATCAGTGGGACTAGCGGCTCCTACGAGCAGTACTTC. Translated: CAISGTSGSYEQYF.

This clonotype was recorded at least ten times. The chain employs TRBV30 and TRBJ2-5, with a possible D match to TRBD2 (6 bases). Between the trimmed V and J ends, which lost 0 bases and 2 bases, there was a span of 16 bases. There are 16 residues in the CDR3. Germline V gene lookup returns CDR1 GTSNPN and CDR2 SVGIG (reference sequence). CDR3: CAWSVRSGGSQETQYF. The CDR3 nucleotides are TGTGCCTGGAGTGTAAGGAGCGGAGGGTCACAAGAGACCCAGTACTTC.

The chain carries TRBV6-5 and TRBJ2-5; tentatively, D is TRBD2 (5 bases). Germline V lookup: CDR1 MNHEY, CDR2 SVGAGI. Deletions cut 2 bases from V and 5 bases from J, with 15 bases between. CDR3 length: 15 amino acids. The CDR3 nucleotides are TGTGCCAGCAGTTACGGTTCTGTAAGAGGGGAGACCCAGTACTTC. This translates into CASSYGSVRGETQYF.

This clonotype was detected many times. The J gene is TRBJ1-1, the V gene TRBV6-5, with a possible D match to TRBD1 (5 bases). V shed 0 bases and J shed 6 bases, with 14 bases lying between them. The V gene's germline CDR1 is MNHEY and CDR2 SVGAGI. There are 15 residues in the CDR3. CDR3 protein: CASSYSGQGWAEAFF. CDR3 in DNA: TGTGCCAGCAGTTACTCGGGGCAGGGTTGGGCTGAAGCTTTCTTT.

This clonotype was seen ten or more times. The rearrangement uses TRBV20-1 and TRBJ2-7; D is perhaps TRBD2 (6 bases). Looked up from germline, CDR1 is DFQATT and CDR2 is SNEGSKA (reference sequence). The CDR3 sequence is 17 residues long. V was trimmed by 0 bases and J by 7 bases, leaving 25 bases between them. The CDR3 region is CSARDRMRGYTFREQYF. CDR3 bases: TGCAGTGCTAGAGATCGTATGCGGGGCTATACTTTTAGGGAGCAGTACTTC.

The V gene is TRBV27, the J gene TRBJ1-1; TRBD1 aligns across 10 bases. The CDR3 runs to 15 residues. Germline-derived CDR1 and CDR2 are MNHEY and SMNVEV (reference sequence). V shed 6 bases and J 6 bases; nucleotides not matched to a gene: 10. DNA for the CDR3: TGTGCCAGCAGAATGGGACAGGGGAAGGCTCCTGAAGCTTTCTTT. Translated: CASRMGQGKAPEAFF.

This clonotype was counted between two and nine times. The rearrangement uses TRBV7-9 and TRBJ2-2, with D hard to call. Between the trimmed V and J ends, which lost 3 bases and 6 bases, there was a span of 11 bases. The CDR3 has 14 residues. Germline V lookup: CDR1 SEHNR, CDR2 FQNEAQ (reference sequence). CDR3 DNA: TGTGCCAGCAGCTTCCAGCGCATGGCCGGGGAGCTGTTTTTT. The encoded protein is CASSFQRMAGELFF.

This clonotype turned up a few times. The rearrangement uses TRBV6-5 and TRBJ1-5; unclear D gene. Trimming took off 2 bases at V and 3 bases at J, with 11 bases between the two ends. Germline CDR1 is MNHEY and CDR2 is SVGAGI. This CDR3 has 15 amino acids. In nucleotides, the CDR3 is TGTGCCAGCAGTTACGTGGACGGACTCAATCAGCCCCAGCATTTT. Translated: CASSYVDGLNQPQHF.

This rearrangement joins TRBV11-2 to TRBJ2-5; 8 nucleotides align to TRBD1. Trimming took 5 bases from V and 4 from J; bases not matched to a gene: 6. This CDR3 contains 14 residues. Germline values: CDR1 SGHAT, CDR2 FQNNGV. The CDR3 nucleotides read TGTGCCAGCAGCACGGGACAGGCCACAGAGACCCAGTACTTC. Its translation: CASSTGQATETQYF.